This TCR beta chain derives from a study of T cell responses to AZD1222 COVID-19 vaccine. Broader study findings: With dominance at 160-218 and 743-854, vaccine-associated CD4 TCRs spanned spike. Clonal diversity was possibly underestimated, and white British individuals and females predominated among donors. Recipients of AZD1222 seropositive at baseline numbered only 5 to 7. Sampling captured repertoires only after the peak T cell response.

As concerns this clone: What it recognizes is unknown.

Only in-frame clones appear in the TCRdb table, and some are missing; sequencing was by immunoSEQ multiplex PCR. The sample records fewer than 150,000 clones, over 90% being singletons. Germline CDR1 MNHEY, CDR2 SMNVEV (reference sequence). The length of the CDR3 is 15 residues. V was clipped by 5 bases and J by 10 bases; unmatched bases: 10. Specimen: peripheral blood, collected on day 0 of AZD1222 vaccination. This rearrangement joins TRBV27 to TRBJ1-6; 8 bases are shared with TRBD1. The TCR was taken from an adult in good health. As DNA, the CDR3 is TGTGCCAGCAGTCCCGGACAGGGAATTCGCTCACCCCTCCACTTT. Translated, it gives CASSPGQGIRSPLHF.